The present TCR beta chain was sequenced within a study of T-cell memory formation after mild COVID-19. Study results and limitations: Some SARS-CoV-2-responding clones were already detected in memory before infection.

There are 15 residues in the CDR3. Trimming removed 7 bases at V and 4 bases at J, with 19 bases between. Germline loops: CDR1 MNHEY, CDR2 SVGAGI. TCRdb re-derived calls from the 5' RACE reads in MiXCR, one entry per CDR3 protein. In the table there are around 200,000 distinct CDR3 sequences, around 25% of which are singletons. Details on this clonotype: Its antigen is unknown.

The origin of this receptor is an adult woman who had mild COVID-19 (a few samples of this study predate the infection). Cell type and time point are not known. Sample: PBMCs or a T cell subset sorted from them (not recorded which). The V gene is TRBV6-5, the J gene TRBJ1-1; D gene uncertain. This CDR3 reads CASTTRWGSGTEAFF. In DNA, the CDR3 is TGTGCCAGCACCACGAGGTGGGGAAGTGGCACTGAAGCTTTCTTT.